These 30 T cell receptor beta chains were all obtained from the same sample, sequenced in a study of T cell responses to AZD1222 COVID-19 vaccine. TCRdb's copy holds only in-frame clones and misses some; the assay was immunoSEQ multiplex PCR. The top ten hold 5% to 7.5% of the sample, which has 150,000 to 200,000 clones, 70% to 90% seen once. The material sequenced was peripheral blood, taken on day 0 of AZD1222 vaccination. The receptors originated from an adult in good health.

V usage is TRBV4-2 and J usage is TRBJ1-5; D is unresolved. Germline CDR1 LGHNA, CDR2 YNFKEQ. The CDR3 totals 14 residues. Trimming pared 1 base from V and 1 base from J, leaving 5 bases between. The CDR3: CASSQVESNQPQHF. CDR3 bases: TGTGCCAGCAGCCAAGTGGAGAGCAATCAGCCCCAGCATTTT.

The rearrangement joins TRBV19 to TRBJ2-5; D is perhaps TRBD1 (6 bases). This CDR3 has 15 amino acids. Germline assignment: CDR1 LNHDA and CDR2 SQIVND (reference sequence). The germline V and J ends were trimmed by 2 bases and 5 bases, with 15 bases remaining between them. The chain's CDR3 is CASSISPGAGETQYF. The CDR3 bases are TGTGCCAGTAGTATATCCCCAGGGGCTGGGGAGACCCAGTACTTC.

The chain carries TRBV19 and TRBJ1-5; TRBD1 might be the D (5 bases). The V gene's germline CDR1 is LNHDA and CDR2 SQIVND (reference sequence). V lost 5 bases, J lost 2 bases, and 10 bases lay in between. CDR3 size: 14 residues. CDR3 loop: CASSPGRGNQPQHF. CDR3 in DNA: TGTGCCAGTAGTCCGGGCAGGGGCAATCAGCCCCAGCATTTT.

The V call is TRBV7-9, the J call TRBJ2-1; tentatively, D is TRBD1 (6 bases). The CDR3 is 16 residues long. Trimming left V 7 bases short and J 0 bases short, with 16 bases between. Germline V gives CDR1 SEHNR, CDR2 FQNEAQ (reference sequence). The CDR3 loop is CASIPMRGSSYNEQFF. The CDR3 DNA reads TGTGCCAGCATCCCGATGAGGGGGAGCTCCTACAATGAGCAGTTCTTC.

The chain joins TRBV5-1 to TRBJ1-3; D uncertain. Germline V gene lookup returns CDR1 SGHRS and CDR2 YFSETQ. Trimming stripped 2 bases from V and 4 bases from J, with 10 bases between. CDR3 length equals 14 residues. The DNA for the CDR3 is TGCGCCAGCAGCTTTGACGGCGGGGGAAACACCATATATTTT. Translated: CASSFDGGGNTIYF.

The V gene is TRBV2, the J gene TRBJ2-6; TRBD1 matches 9 bases. CDR3 length: 16 residues. V lost 4 bases and J lost 3; bases outside the gene matches: 4. Germline V gives CDR1 SNHLY, CDR2 FYNNEI. The CDR3 region is CASSAQGAFGANVLTF. DNA of the CDR3: TGTGCCAGCAGTGCACAGGGGGCCTTTGGGGCCAACGTCCTGACTTTC.

The rearrangement joins TRBV12-3 or TRBV12-4 to TRBJ1-5; no definite D call. The CDR3 is 12 amino acids. Trimming shortened V by 7 bases and J by 1 base, and 5 bases separated the two germline ends. DNA for the CDR3: TGTGCCAGCAAACGCAGCAATCAGCCCCAGCATTTT. It codes for CASKRSNQPQHF.

V gene TRBV5-1 combines with J gene TRBJ1-2; D uncertain. In germline, CDR1 is SGHRS, CDR2 YFSETQ. The CDR3 length is 15 residues. With 4 bases removed from V and 8 bases from J, the gap between germline ends came to 21 bases. Here the CDR3 reads CASSARPGVDRGYTF. CDR3 in DNA: TGCGCCAGCAGCGCCCGCCCCGGAGTTGATCGAGGCTACACCTTC.

V and J are TRBV6-2 or TRBV6-3 and TRBJ1-6; 9 bases line up with TRBD1. Germline V gene data show CDR1 as MNHEY and CDR2 as SVGEGT. The CDR3 consists of 15 residues. With 6 bases clipped from V and 4 bases from J, the junction kept 4 bases outside the gene matches. The CDR3 reads CASSDRGVYNSPLHF. The CDR3 bases are TGTGCCAGCAGCGACAGGGGGGTTTATAATTCACCCCTCCACTTT.

The chain links TRBV6-5 to TRBJ2-7, with TRBD2 identical over 10 bases. This CDR3 has 15 residues. The junction had 8 bases not matched to a gene; V was cut back by 5 bases and J by 4 bases. Germline V gene data show CDR1 as MNHEY and CDR2 as SVGAGI. The CDR3 nucleotides read TGTGCCAGCAGTCTAGAGCGGGGGGGGCCTTACGAGCAGTACTTC. As protein: CASSLERGGPYEQYF.

The chain links TRBV30 to TRBJ2-5; D possibly corresponds to TRBD1 (6 bases). The CDR3 runs to 13 residues. Trimming shortened V by 2 bases and J by 5 bases, and 12 bases separated the two germline ends. Germline V lookup: CDR1 GTSNPN, CDR2 SVGIG (reference sequence). The chain's CDR3 is CAWSPGTTETQYF. The CDR3 DNA is TGTGCCTGGAGTCCGGGGACAACCGAGACCCAGTACTTC.

The V and J genes are TRBV19 and TRBJ2-3, with D perhaps being TRBD1 or TRBD2 (5 bases each). From germline, CDR1 is LNHDA and CDR2 SQIVND (reference sequence). Trimming took 6 bases from V and 2 from J, leaving 18 bases between them. There are 16 residues in the CDR3. CDR3 sequence: CASREVRGRHTDTQYF. CDR3 nucleotide sequence: TGTGCCAGTAGGGAGGTGAGGGGCCGCCACACAGATACGCAGTATTTT. The full variable domain, in which reference TRBV19 and TRBJ2-3 provide the parts outside the CDR3, is DGGITQSPKYLFRKEGQNVTLSCEQNLNHDAMYWYRQDPGQGLRLIYYSQIVNDFQKGDIAEGYSVSREKKESFPLTVTSAQKNPTAFYLCASREVRGRHTDTQYFGPGTRLTVL.

This sequence joins TRBV18 and TRBJ2-3, with 9 bases matching TRBD1. CDR1 is KGHSH, CDR2 LQKENI, per germline. The CDR3 extends over 15 amino acids. V lost 2 bases and J lost 2; bases outside the gene matches: 2. The CDR3 sequence is CASSPLQGATDTQYF. The CDR3 bases are TGTGCCAGCTCACCATTACAGGGGGCCACAGATACGCAGTATTTT.

This chain joins TRBV19 and TRBJ1-3; possible D gene TRBD1, 6 bases. CDR1 LNHDA and CDR2 SQIVND come from the germline V gene (reference sequence). The CDR3 runs to 16 residues. The germline V and J ends were trimmed by 7 bases and 0 bases, with 16 bases remaining between them. DNA for the CDR3: TGTGCCAGTAACCTAAACAGGGACGTCTCTGGAAACACCATATATTTT. This translates into CASNLNRDVSGNTIYF.

CDR3 DNA sequence: TGTGCCAGCAATCCGGGTCTTTATAATTCACCCCTCCACTTT. Protein sequence: CASNPGLYNSPLHF. The chain employs TRBV6-5 and TRBJ1-6; D unclear. V dropped 7 bases and J dropped 4 bases, with 11 bases sitting between them. The CDR3 loop spans 14 amino acids. Germline CDR1 reads MNHEY; CDR2 reads SVGAGI.

By its share, this clone is large. The V call is TRBV7-6, the J call TRBJ2-2; D is tentatively TRBD1 or TRBD2 (6 bases each). This CDR3 comprises 18 residues. With 4 bases removed from V and 5 bases from J, the gap between germline ends came to 23 bases. Looked up from germline, CDR1 is SGHVS and CDR2 is FNYEAQ. Written as DNA, the CDR3 is TGTGCCAGCAGCTACCCAGGGGTGGGAGGCCCAGGGACCGGGGAGCTGTTTTTT. It encodes CASSYPGVGGPGTGELFF.

This clone has more than one count but fewer than ten. The V and J genes are TRBV14 and TRBJ1-3, with D unclear. CDR1 and CDR2 (germline): SGHDN, FVKESK. This CDR3 is 14 amino acids long. The V gene lost 7 bases and the J gene lost 1 base, with 11 bases spanning the gap. CDR3 sequence: CASTRGGSGNTIYF. CDR3 DNA: TGTGCCAGCACTCGGGGAGGATCTGGAAACACCATATATTTT.

J is TRBJ2-7 and V is TRBV19, with 9 bases aligning to TRBD1. Germline assignment: CDR1 LNHDA and CDR2 SQIVND (reference sequence). This CDR3 is built from 15 residues. Trimming at V came to 5 bases and at J to 0 bases, leaving 5 bases not matched to a gene. The CDR3: CASSLSTGGSYEQYF. Here the CDR3 DNA reads TGTGCCAGTAGTCTATCGACAGGGGGCTCCTACGAGCAGTACTTC. Based on the CDR3 plus reference TRBV19 and TRBJ2-7, the full variable domain is DGGITQSPKYLFRKEGQNVTLSCEQNLNHDAMYWYRQDPGQGLRLIYYSQIVNDFQKGDIAEGYSVSREKKESFPLTVTSAQKNPTAFYLCASSLSTGGSYEQYFGPGTRLTVT.

CDR3 residues: CASSPLWSSYNEQFF. CDR3 sequence (DNA): TGTGCCAGCAGCCCGCTTTGGAGCTCCTACAATGAGCAGTTCTTC. The V gene is TRBV5-5, the J gene TRBJ2-1; D unclear. V was cut by 4 bases and J by 0 bases, with 11 bases left in between. The CDR3 sequence is 15 residues long. Germline-derived CDR1 and CDR2 are SGHKS and YYEKEE (reference sequence).

This clone was seen a single time. CDR3 nucleotides: TGTGCCAGCAGCCCCCTATCTGGACAGGCTAACTATGGCTACACCTTC. Translated, it gives CASSPLSGQANYGYTF. The V gene is TRBV3-1 (or the pseudogene TRBV3-2), the J gene TRBJ1-2; 7 nucleotides agree with TRBD1. The germline gives CDR1 LGHDT, CDR2 YNNKEL (reference sequence). Trimming at V came to 4 bases and at J to 0 bases, leaving 8 bases not matched to a gene. The CDR3 has 16 amino acids.

The rearrangement links TRBV7-9 to TRBJ1-4; no clear D gene. Trimming pared 1 base from V and 8 bases from J, leaving 14 bases between. This CDR3 is built from 15 residues. Germline V gene sequence: CDR1 SEHNR, CDR2 FQNEAQ (reference sequence). In nucleotides, the CDR3 is TGTGCCAGCAGCTTAGGAGGACGGACGGAGGAAAAACTGTTTTTT. It yields the protein CASSLGGRTEEKLFF.

The chain uses TRBV19 and TRBJ1-2; D is possibly TRBD1 (5 bases). V dropped 3 bases and J dropped 7 bases, with 12 bases sitting between them. This CDR3 has 13 amino acids. Germline V gives CDR1 LNHDA, CDR2 SQIVND (reference sequence). CDR3 bases: TGTGCCAGTAGTATCGGGCAGGGAGGTGGCTACACCTTC. Protein product: CASSIGQGGGYTF. Complete variable domain (other parts from reference TRBV19 and TRBJ1-2): DGGITQSPKYLFRKEGQNVTLSCEQNLNHDAMYWYRQDPGQGLRLIYYSQIVNDFQKGDIAEGYSVSREKKESFPLTVTSAQKNPTAFYLCASSIGQGGGYTFGSGTRLTVV.

The gene calls are TRBV6-5 and TRBJ1-5; the D is unclear. This CDR3 region has 14 residues. V was shortened by 2 bases and J by 3 bases, with 8 bases between the two germline ends. Germline loops: CDR1 MNHEY, CDR2 SVGAGI. The CDR3 sequence: CASSYRGFNQPQHF. Here the CDR3 DNA reads TGTGCCAGCAGTTACCGGGGTTTCAATCAGCCCCAGCATTTT.

The chain uses TRBV5-8 and TRBJ2-7; 10 bases align to TRBD2. This CDR3 is 16 amino acids long. Germline V CDR1 and CDR2: SGHTS, YDEGEE. V lost 4 bases to trimming and J lost 6 bases; unmatched junction nucleotides: 13. The CDR3 spells CASSKFGLAETSEQYF. In DNA, the CDR3 is TGTGCCAGCAGCAAATTTGGACTAGCGGAAACTAGCGAGCAGTACTTC.

The gene calls are TRBV6-5 and TRBJ1-2, with unresolved D. This CDR3 contains 14 residues. Germline V gives CDR1 MNHEY, CDR2 SVGAGI. Deletions cut 9 bases from V and 5 bases from J, with 19 bases between. CDR3 sequence reads: CASSDTGSRYGYTF. Here the CDR3 DNA reads TGTGCCAGTTCTGACACCGGCTCCCGGTATGGCTACACCTTC.

The genes are TRBV4-2 and TRBJ2-3; 8 nucleotides match TRBD2. The CDR3 is made up of 15 amino acids. V was pared by 0 bases and J by 6 bases, with 5 bases of the junction left unmatched. Germline V gene data show CDR1 as LGHNA and CDR2 as YNFKEQ. The DNA of the CDR3 is TGTGCCAGCAGCCAAGAACCGGGGGGGGTTGATACGCAGTATTTT. This encodes CASSQEPGGVDTQYF.

The rearrangement links TRBV13 to TRBJ2-5; 8 positions agree with TRBD2. V lost 4 bases and J lost 9; bases outside the gene matches: 16. Germline-derived CDR1 and CDR2 are PRHDT and FYEKMQ (reference sequence). The CDR3 is made up of 16 amino acids. The CDR3 nucleotides are TGTGCCAGCAGCTCCCGCCTCCCAACGGGGGGGTCGGCCCAGTACTTC. This codes for CASSSRLPTGGSAQYF.

The V and J genes are TRBV12-3 or TRBV12-4 and TRBJ2-1; perhaps TRBD2 as D (6 bases). V was trimmed by 7 bases and J by 5 bases, leaving 12 bases between them. The CDR3 runs 13 residues. The chain's CDR3 is CASIPSGHNEQFF. The CDR3 DNA sequence: TGTGCCAGCATCCCCAGCGGGCACAATGAGCAGTTCTTC.

The chain combines TRBV4-3 with TRBJ2-2; D may correspond to TRBD1 or TRBD2 (5 bases each). This CDR3 has 16 amino acids. Germline V gene data show CDR1 as LGHNA and CDR2 as YSLEER. V gave up 3 bases and J gave up 6 bases, with 17 bases separating them. CDR3 residues: CASSHGAGGYSGELFF. CDR3 nucleotides: TGCGCCAGCAGCCACGGGGCGGGTGGTTATTCCGGGGAGCTGTTTTTT.

J is TRBJ1-5 and V is TRBV1; the table names TRBD1, a call not compared with the DNA. TRBV1 is a pseudogene. This CDR3 comprises 18 residues. This chain's CDR3 is CTSSPPTPWQGAYQPQHF. The DNA for the CDR3 is TGCACCAGCAGCCCACCCACCCCCTGGCAGGGGGCCTATCAGCCCCAGCATTTT.